This T cell receptor beta chain stems from a study of shared clonotypes between healthy human individuals (dated by TCRdb to 2020 to 2022). Background on the whole study: The cohort included a few men and two women between 18 and 49 years of age. Different laboratories and diverse techniques were used to prepare libraries and sequence TCR repertoires, to increase sequencing depth and limit assay-specific biases. For each donor, CD4 naive and CD4 memory were each run on three plates, CD8 naive on two plates, and CD8 memory on one plate. Leukapheresis yielded between about 0.8 and 8.9 billion PBMCs per donor. To estimate repertoire size and how much clonotype sharing occurs between individuals, the study deeply sequenced the blood TCR repertoires of five healthy adults. General conclusions and limits of the study: Even with the large sequencing depth, rarefaction of the sorted-subset datasets indicated that sequencing was incomplete. Pairwise subsampling led to the expectation that sequencing depth would affect the degree of clonotype sharing among donors. Compared with non-shared clonotypes, clonotypes shared by all four sorted-subset donors had higher generation probabilities. The genetic and exposure-history diversity represented was limited by the small number of donors. Larger estimated clonotype richness was generally found for naive subsets than for memory subsets. Sharing across a few donors was observed for about 5% of naive CD4, over 3% of naive CD8, about 2.5% of memory CD4, and roughly 0.43% of memory CD8 clonotypes. Sampling was limited to blood, and TCR repertoires in tissue likely differ from TCR repertoires in blood.

In regard to this clone: The antigen it binds to is not known. One base away there is no much larger clone; base qualities are not given.

Using the deep immunoSEQ assay, TCR CDR3 regions were amplified from genomic DNA by multiplex PCR. Extracted genomic DNA from each cell subset was distributed evenly across all wells of several immunoSEQ 96-well plates, and each plate was treated as a replicate. For sorted subsets, each replicate PCR was loaded with 200 to 250 ng genomic DNA, equivalent to about 30,000 T cell genomes. Purified libraries were quantified with a Qubit 3.0 fluorometer, sized on a Bioanalyzer 2100, and re-quantified with the KAPA Library Quantification kit. Each immunoSEQ 96-well plate was sequenced on its own single-read 150-cycle Illumina NextSeq 550 flow cell. In the paper's pipeline: Because only junctional sequences without quality scores were contained in the immunoSEQ output, filtering matching that applied to full-length reads could not be performed. To assign V/J genes and CDR3, sequences were annotated against IMGT germline references using PyIR, a Python wrapper for IgBLAST v1.9. Any read was removed if the V/J assignment was weak (E-value above 1e-6), the CDR3 was missing, or the read contained stop codons, out-of-frame junctions, or ambiguous translated residues. V3J clonotypes were defined as sequences sharing the same inferred V gene, J gene, and CDR3 amino acid sequence. The percentage overlap between two repertoires was calculated by dividing the number of shared unique clonotypes by the size of the smaller repertoire. Three approaches were used to assess repertoire richness: RTK rarefaction, the Chao1 estimator, and Recon v2.1 estimates of unobserved clonotypes. OLGA was used to compute generation probabilities for all TCRbeta clonotypes that the gDNA method yielded from four donors. TCRdb obtained this table from immuneACCESS and retained in-frame rearrangements with V and J assigned. These tables miss some clones; where compared with another copy, unresolved V genes account for less than half of the shortfall, and the remainder is unexplained. V, J and clone size are those of that table, while D and trimming were read from the DNA. The sample yields over 1.5 million clones; 95% to 99% were counted once. About 0.45% of the sample is held by the ten biggest clonotypes.

Relative to germline, V is 4 bases shorter and J is 4 bases shorter, with 8 bases between their ends. CDR1 and CDR2, per the germline V gene, are SGHAT and FQNNGV. From the cysteine through the phenylalanine, the CDR3 covers 12 amino acids. This entry keeps only the CDR3 DNA: 36 bases, framed from base 1. Donors were healthy HIV-negative adults with no recently reported acute infections or vaccinations. Only Caucasian adults living in Nashville, Tennessee, USA were represented among the donors. CD4+ T cells were enriched by magnetic negative selection, after which naive cells were positively selected on CD45RA and the negative fraction was taken as the memory subset. After blood collection by leukapheresis, PBMCs were isolated using Ficoll-Histopaque density gradient centrifugation and then cryopreserved in the vapor phase of liquid nitrogen. Analytical flow cytometry was used to check the purity and quantity of every magnetically sorted T cell population. Genomic DNA was isolated from every sorted fraction and measured by UV absorbance on a Nanodrop 2000c.

The TCR originated in a man aged 25-45 years in good health. The rearranged segments are TRBV11-2 and TRBJ2-7, and TRBD1 may be the D gene, going by 5 matching bases. Material: naive CD4+ T cells sorted from blood. This sample's cell subset or site label indicates: CD45RA+ positively selected. The CDR3 sequence is CASSYRQYEQYF. In nucleotide form, the sequence is TGTGCCAGCAGCTACAGACAGTACGAGCAGTACTTC.